Shown below are 18 T cell receptor beta chains from a single sample sequenced in a study of cytomegalovirus exposure and HLA in healthy donors. In the PCR, 60 Vbeta and 13 Jbeta primers were used. Measured with immunoSEQ multiplex PCR; TCRdb has only the in-frame clones, and not every one. Here the sample spans 150,000 to 250,000 clones, 75% to 85% being singletons. Specimen: PBMCs. The receptors stem from a girl aged 10 to 17 in good health and CMV-seropositive.

For this clone: At the DNA level, this CDR3 is encoded by other sequences in the same sample as well. This chain connects TRBV6-4 to TRBJ2-3; possible D gene TRBD2, 7 bases. V was trimmed by 2 bases and J by 4 bases, leaving 10 bases between them. This CDR3 contains 14 residues. Germline V CDR1 and CDR2: MRHNA, SNTAGT. The CDR3 DNA follows: TGTGCCAGCAGTGACGGGGGGGCAGCAGATACGCAGTATTTT. It is translated as CASSDGGAADTQYF.

V is TRBV2 and J is TRBJ1-2, with no clear D. The CDR3 extends over 15 amino acids. V lost 6 bases and J lost 2, with 16 bases in between. Germline CDR1 SNHLY, CDR2 FYNNEI. The CDR3 protein is CASSLAAATNYGYTF. The DNA of the CDR3 is TGTGCCAGCAGCCTAGCCGCGGCGACGAACTATGGCTACACCTTC.

The chain has TRBV10-3 and TRBJ2-2, with TRBD1 matching 11 bases. The germline V gene encodes CDR1 ENHRY and CDR2 SYGVKD. The CDR3 is 16 amino acids. J was trimmed by 7 bases and V by 0 bases; bases with no gene match: 4. This CDR3 is CAISESDRGRDGELFF. The CDR3, as DNA: TGTGCCATCAGTGAGTCGGACAGGGGGCGCGACGGGGAGCTGTTTTTT.

CDR3 DNA sequence: TGTGCCACCAGCAGGGACAGGGTGGGCGGAAACACCATATATTTT. As protein: CATSRDRVGGNTIYF. The V gene is TRBV15, the J gene TRBJ1-3; TRBD1 agrees at 8 bases. The CDR3 extends over 15 amino acids. Germline assignment: CDR1 LNHNV and CDR2 YYDKDF (reference sequence). Losses at the gene ends were 3 bases for V and 4 bases for J; bases not matched to a gene: 5.

Here the CDR3 DNA reads TGTGCCAGCAGCTTAGGGGTGGGGACAAACTACAATGAGCAGTTCTTC. This encodes CASSLGVGTNYNEQFF. This chain connects TRBV7-8 to TRBJ2-1, with a possible D match to TRBD1 (6 bases). Germline assignment: CDR1 SGHVS and CDR2 FQNEAQ. This CDR3 has 16 residues. The germline V and J ends were trimmed by 1 base and 3 bases, with 13 bases remaining between them.

This clone showed up just a few times. The chain links TRBV7-2 to TRBJ1-1, with 8 nucleotides matching TRBD1. The CDR3 has 15 residues. Trimming at V came to 5 bases and at J to 2 bases, leaving 7 bases not matched to a gene. Germline CDR1 is SGHTA and CDR2 is FQGNSA. The CDR3 region is CASSTRTGKNTEAFF. The CDR3 DNA sequence: TGTGCCAGCAGCACCAGGACAGGGAAAAACACTGAAGCTTTCTTT.

V is TRBV11-3 and J is TRBJ2-7; 11 positions match TRBD1. The CDR3 has 14 amino acids. Losses at the gene ends were 4 bases for V and 7 bases for J; bases not matched to a gene: 6. CDR1 and CDR2 (germline): SGHNT, YENEEA. CDR3 coding DNA: TGTGCCAGCAGCTCCGGACAGGGGGCGAGTGAGCAGTACTTC. Protein product: CASSSGQGASEQYF.

The V gene is TRBV9, the J gene TRBJ1-2, with a possible D match to TRBD1 (6 bases). The germline V gene has CDR1 SGDLS and CDR2 YYNGEE. Deletions cut 4 bases from V and 8 bases from J, with 15 bases between. This CDR3 has 13 residues. DNA for the CDR3: TGTGCCAGCAGCCCGACAGGCAGCCGCGGCTACACCTTC. It translates to CASSPTGSRGYTF.

The chain links TRBV6-5 to TRBJ2-1; 7 bases fit TRBD1. The V and J ends lost 0 bases and 5 bases, in that order; junction bases with no gene match: 4. Germline CDR1 and CDR2: MNHEY and SVGAGI. The CDR3 loop spans 15 amino acids. CDR3 sequence (DNA): TGTGCCAGCAGTTACTCCGGGACAGTCCACAATGAGCAGTTCTTC. Its protein is CASSYSGTVHNEQFF.

The V gene is TRBV4-2, the J gene TRBJ2-2; 8 nucleotides align to TRBD2. Germline V lookup: CDR1 LGHNA, CDR2 YNFKEQ. V shed 4 bases and J 3 bases; nucleotides not matched to a gene: 10. This CDR3 has 17 amino acids. The CDR3 DNA follows: TGTGCCAGCAGCCTAGTGGTCCTAGCGGGCCACACCGGGGAGCTGTTTTTT. Translated, it gives CASSLVVLAGHTGELFF.

V is TRBV25-1 and J is TRBJ1-6; possible D gene TRBD1, 6 bases. Germline-derived CDR1 and CDR2 are MGHDK and SYGVNS. The V gene lost 1 base and the J gene lost 4 bases, with 11 bases spanning the gap. CDR3 length: 16 amino acids. The CDR3, as DNA: TGTGCCAGCAGTGAATCAGGGCAGGGGTATAATTCACCCCTCCACTTT. Protein sequence: CASSESGQGYNSPLHF.

The rearrangement joins TRBV7-2 to TRBJ1-1; D gene unclear. CDR3 length equals 12 residues. V was cut by 6 bases and J by 7 bases, with 12 bases left in between. The V gene's germline CDR1 is SGHTA and CDR2 FQGNSA. CDR3 nucleotide sequence: TGTGCCAGCAGTCAAGAGCTTGGTGAAGCTTTCTTT. Protein: CASSQELGEAFF.

This clone came up a few times. The genes are TRBV4-3 and TRBJ2-7, with 8 bases aligning to TRBD2. In germline, CDR1 is LGHNA, CDR2 YSLEER. There are 15 residues in the CDR3. V dropped 0 bases and J dropped 4; count of bases not matched to a gene: 5. The CDR3 here is CASSQESGGPYEQYF. The CDR3 DNA is TGCGCCAGCAGCCAAGAGTCGGGGGGGCCGTACGAGCAGTACTTC.

V usage is TRBV28 and J usage is TRBJ1-6; no reliable D call. Germline CDR1 MDHEN, CDR2 SYDVKM. V lost 6 bases and J 10 bases, leaving 22 bases between the germline ends. The CDR3 consists of 16 residues. The CDR3 loop reads CASRLSSGVLNSPLHF. Here the CDR3 DNA reads TGTGCCAGCAGACTTAGTTCCGGGGTTCTAAACTCACCCCTCCACTTT. Combining the CDR3 with reference TRBV28 and TRBJ1-6 gives the whole variable domain DVKVTQSSRYLVKRTGEKVFLECVQDMDHENMFWYRQDPGLGLRLIYFSYDVKMKEKGDIPEGYSVSREKKERFSLILESASTNQTSMYLCASRLSSGVLNSPLHFGNGTRLTVT.

The rearrangement joins TRBV10-3 to TRBJ2-7, with TRBD1 identical over 8 bases. This CDR3 is built from 13 residues. V gave up 6 bases and J gave up 5 bases; unmatched junction bases: 6. CDR1 is ENHRY and CDR2 is SYGVKD in the germline V gene. The CDR3 DNA reads as TGTGCCATCAGCGTCGACAGGGGTCACGAGCAGTACTTC. It translates to CAISVDRGHEQYF.

This chain joins TRBV7-2 and TRBJ2-4; D is possibly TRBD1 (5 bases). The CDR3 is 12 amino acids. Deletions cut 2 bases from V and 9 bases from J, with 8 bases between. Germline loops: CDR1 SGHTA, CDR2 FQGNSA. The CDR3 nucleotides are TGTGCCAGCAGCTTACAGGGTTCCATTCAGTACTTC. Translated: CASSLQGSIQYF.

The chain joins TRBV27 to TRBJ2-1; TRBD2 aligns across 10 bases. The germline V gene encodes CDR1 MNHEY and CDR2 SMNVEV (reference sequence). The length of the CDR3 is 15 residues. The junction had 8 bases not matched to a gene; V was cut back by 3 bases and J by 9 bases. The CDR3 bases are TGTGCCAGCAGTTTTACTAGCGGGGTGGATGGTGAGCAGTTCTTC. Translated: CASSFTSGVDGEQFF.

The chain joins TRBV10-3 to TRBJ1-5; D might be TRBD1 (6 bases). The CDR3 extends over 13 amino acids. V shed 6 bases and J shed 2 bases, with 8 bases lying between them. Germline CDR1 and CDR2: ENHRY and SYGVKD. CDR3 nucleotides: TGTGCCATCAGCTCAGGGGGCAATCAGCCCCAGCATTTT. The encoded protein is CAISSGGNQPQHF.